This T cell receptor (beta chain) was obtained from a study of a mutant IDH1 vaccine in newly diagnosed glioma. Specified time point: baseline, week 1 (first vaccination visit). Treatment in this sample: pre-vaccination baseline after standard-of-care therapy. Assay used: immunoSEQ multiplex PCR; TCRdb lists only in-frame clones, some missing. The data show 85,000 to 100,000 clones, 83% seen once. There are 16 residues in the CDR3. Between the trimmed V and J ends, which lost 2 bases and 0 bases, there was a span of 13 bases. The germline CDR1 and CDR2 sequences are MNHEY and SVGAGI. Sequenced here: PBMCs, sampled from a glioma patient treated with radiotherapy, temozolomide or both. The source of this sequence is a woman aged 50 to 65 with glioma. This chain joins TRBV6-5 and TRBJ1-2; the D is unclear. In DNA form, the CDR3 reads TGTGCCAGCAGTTACAGACTCGGCTACTCTAACTATGGCTACACCTTC. Its translation is CASSYRLGYSNYGYTF.